Below, 19 T cell receptor beta chains from the same sample are listed, as sequenced in a study of blood T cell repertoires in COVID-19. Method: immunoSEQ multiplex PCR; TCRdb's copy keeps in-frame clones and lacks some. The data contain about 220,000 clones, about 78% of them singletons. The sequenced material came from peripheral blood. Every receptor here comes from a woman aged 70-85 years with acute or convalescent COVID-19.

V and J are TRBV19 and TRBJ1-5; the match to TRBD1 covers 8 bases. Germline V CDR1 and CDR2: LNHDA, SQIVND (reference sequence). The CDR3 totals 17 residues. The V gene end was trimmed by 5 bases and the J gene end by 0 bases; junction bases not matched to a gene: 9. The CDR3 is CASSVMTGAYSNQPQHF. In DNA form, the CDR3 reads TGTGCCAGTAGTGTAATGACAGGGGCCTATAGCAATCAGCCCCAGCATTTT.

About this clone itself: Other DNA variants within this sample encode the same CDR3. This chain joins TRBV7-2 and TRBJ2-5, with D tentatively TRBD1 (6 bases). This CDR3 contains 13 residues. From germline, CDR1 is SGHTA and CDR2 FQGNSA. V lost 5 bases and J lost 5, with 12 bases in between. The CDR3 loop reads CASSGGLRETQYF. CDR3 nucleotide sequence: TGTGCCAGCAGCGGGGGCCTGCGGGAGACCCAGTACTTC.

This clone appeared a few times. The V call is TRBV18, the J call TRBJ2-7, with TRBD1 matching over 8 bases. The CDR3 covers 16 residues. Germline V lookup: CDR1 KGHSH, CDR2 LQKENI. The junction had 11 bases not matched to a gene; V was cut back by 6 bases and J by 1 base. In DNA, the CDR3 is TGTGCCAGCTCGTTCAAACCGGGACAGGCTTCCTACGAGCAGTACTTC. Its translation is CASSFKPGQASYEQYF.

The gene calls are TRBV5-8 and TRBJ2-3, with TRBD1 matching 8 bases. V lost 2 bases to trimming and J lost 1 base; unmatched junction nucleotides: 3. Germline loops: CDR1 SGHTS, CDR2 YDEGEE. The CDR3 contains 15 residues. CDR3 protein: CASSFPTGGTDTQYF. DNA of the CDR3: TGTGCCAGCAGCTTTCCGACAGGGGGCACAGATACGCAGTATTTT.

V gene TRBV24-1 combines with J gene TRBJ2-7; D unclear. Trimming left V 5 bases short and J 0 bases short, with 7 bases between. Germline CDR1 is KGHDR and CDR2 is SFDVKD. The CDR3 is made up of 13 amino acids. The CDR3 protein is CATSADSSYEQYF. DNA for the CDR3: TGTGCCACCAGTGCAGACTCCTCCTACGAGCAGTACTTC.

The V and J genes are TRBV7-9 and TRBJ2-1, with 11 bases aligning to TRBD2. CDR3 length equals 15 residues. Per the germline V gene, CDR1 is SEHNR and CDR2 is FQNEAQ (reference sequence). After removal of 3 bases from V and 6 bases from J, the junction contained 4 bases not matched to a gene. The CDR3: CASSFSGGAGNEQFF. The DNA of the CDR3 is TGTGCCAGCAGCTTTAGCGGGGGGGCCGGCAATGAGCAGTTCTTC.

The V gene is TRBV15, the J gene TRBJ2-5; 7 nucleotides line up with TRBD1. Trimming at V came to 1 base and at J to 4 bases, leaving 3 bases not matched to a gene. CDR1 and CDR2 (germline): LNHNV, YYDKDF (reference sequence). CDR3 size: 14 residues. CDR3 nucleotide sequence: TGTGCCACCAGCAGAGGGGGACAGACAGAGACCCAGTACTTC. Translation: CATSRGGQTETQYF.

The chain is built from TRBV7-3 and TRBJ2-1; TRBD1 agrees at 8 bases. The CDR3 totals 15 residues. The trim removed 4 bases at V and 4 bases at J, leaving 6 bases unmatched. Germline assignment: CDR1 SGHTA and CDR2 FQGTGA. Here the CDR3 DNA reads TGTGCCAGCAGCTCAACCGGGACAGGATACAATGAGCAGTTCTTC. Protein: CASSSTGTGYNEQFF.

The chain has TRBV18 and TRBJ2-7, with 10 nucleotides matching TRBD2. Per germline, CDR1 KGHSH and CDR2 LQKENI. CDR3 length equals 16 residues. Trimming cost V 1 base and J 3 bases; bases outside gene matches: 6. CDR3 DNA sequence: TGTGCCAGCTCACCACGAAGCGGGGGGGTAGGCTACGAGCAGTACTTC. Its protein is CASSPRSGGVGYEQYF.

The chain recombines TRBV19 with TRBJ2-1, with TRBD2 identical over 10 bases. Looked up from germline, CDR1 is LNHDA and CDR2 is SQIVND (reference sequence). The V segment lost 3 bases and the J segment 8 bases; nucleotides outside the gene matches: 7. The CDR3 has 15 amino acids. The CDR3 loop is CASSIGLAAVDEQFF. As DNA, the CDR3 is TGTGCCAGTAGTATTGGACTAGCGGCAGTCGATGAGCAGTTCTTC.

The CDR3 DNA reads TGTGCCAGCAACGCCGGGAGCCCGAATCAGCCCCAGCATTTT. It yields the protein CASNAGSPNQPQHF. The chain carries TRBV28 and TRBJ1-5; D not certain. CDR1 is MDHEN and CDR2 is SYDVKM in the germline V gene. The CDR3 covers 14 residues. Trimming shortened V by 7 bases and J by 4 bases, and 14 bases separated the two germline ends.

This chain connects TRBV10-3 to TRBJ2-7; perhaps TRBD1 as D (5 bases). V was pared by 2 bases and J by 2 bases, with 13 bases between. The CDR3 loop spans 15 amino acids. Looked up from germline, CDR1 is ENHRY and CDR2 is SYGVKD. Written as DNA, the CDR3 is TGTGCCATCAGTGAGGGTCCCAGGGCCGCCTACGAGCAGTACGTC. As protein: CAISEGPRAAYEQYV.

The V gene is TRBV4-1, the J gene TRBJ2-2; 16 bases map to TRBD2. CDR1 is MGHRA, CDR2 YSYEKL, per germline. The CDR3 spans 19 residues. V lost 3 bases, J lost 4 bases, and 8 bases stayed unmatched. CDR3: CASSQEGLAGGAGTGELFF. The CDR3 DNA follows: TGCGCCAGCAGCCAGGAGGGACTAGCGGGGGGGGCGGGCACCGGGGAGCTGTTTTTT.

This clone was recorded at least ten times. The chain carries TRBV25-1 and TRBJ1-6; D remains ambiguous. Germline assignment: CDR1 MGHDK and CDR2 SYGVNS. CDR3 length: 16 amino acids. V lost 0 bases, J lost 5 bases, and 11 bases lay in between. The DNA for the CDR3 is TGTGCCAGCAGTGAATACACCCCAGCGAATAATTCACCCCTCCACTTT. Translation gives CASSEYTPANNSPLHF.

This clone was recorded at least ten times. CDR3 sequence: CASREGATTNEKLFF. The CDR3 DNA reads as TGCGCCAGCAGAGAGGGGGCCACGACTAATGAAAAACTGTTTTTT. The rearrangement joins TRBV5-1 to TRBJ1-4; 7 bases match TRBD1. Germline V gene lookup returns CDR1 SGHRS and CDR2 YFSETQ. The CDR3 sequence is 15 residues long. V trimming: 5 bases; J trimming: 2 bases; junction bases outside the gene matches: 6. The variable domain in full, completed from reference TRBV5-1 and TRBJ1-4, reads KAGVTQTPRYLIKTRGQQVTLSCSPISGHRSVSWYQQTPGQGLQFLFEYFSETQRNKGNFPGRFSGRQFSNSRSEMNVSTLELGDSALYLCASREGATTNEKLFFGSGTQLSVL.

CDR3 nucleotide sequence: TGTGCCTGGAGGGGGACAGAAAATCAGCCCCAGCATTTT. Protein: CAWRGTENQPQHF. The chain is built from TRBV30 and TRBJ1-5; 7 bases line up with TRBD1. There are 13 residues in the CDR3. Trimming removed 3 bases from V and 4 bases from J; junction bases left unmatched: 3. CDR1 is GTSNPN and CDR2 is SVGIG in the germline V gene (reference sequence).

The chain is built from TRBV9 and TRBJ2-1; unclear D gene. V shed 0 bases and J shed 5 bases, with 9 bases lying between them. Per the germline V gene, CDR1 is SGDLS and CDR2 is YYNGEE. The CDR3 runs 14 residues. The CDR3 sequence is CASSVGGRDNEQFF. CDR3 DNA: TGTGCCAGCAGCGTAGGAGGTCGAGACAATGAGCAGTTCTTC. The whole variable domain, filled in from reference TRBV9 and TRBJ2-1, reads DSGVTQTPKHLITATGQRVTLRCSPRSGDLSVYWYQQSLDQGLQFLIQYYNGEERAKGNILERFSAQQFPDLHSELNLSSLELGDSALYFCASSVGGRDNEQFFGPGTRLTVL.

The chain combines TRBV5-1 with TRBJ1-1; D is perhaps TRBD1 (5 bases). With 5 bases removed from V and 3 bases from J, the gap between germline ends came to 8 bases. The CDR3 is made up of 12 amino acids. Germline assignment: CDR1 SGHRS and CDR2 YFSETQ. The CDR3 bases are TGCGCCAGCAGGGGACTCGACACTGAAGCTTTCTTT. Translating it yields CASRGLDTEAFF.

The chain recombines TRBV9 with TRBJ1-6; D call uncertain. CDR1 is SGDLS and CDR2 is YYNGEE in the germline V gene. Trimming shortened V by 3 bases and J by 4 bases, and 14 bases separated the two germline ends. CDR3 size: 16 residues. The CDR3: CASSEGGPGYNSPLHF. The CDR3 bases are TGTGCCAGCAGCGAGGGCGGCCCGGGGTATAATTCACCCCTCCACTTT.